This T cell receptor (beta chain) came from a study of blood T cell repertoires in COVID-19. Across the whole study: T cells, B-cell-depleted T cells, or PBMCs supplied cDNA or gDNA.

The table came from immunoSEQ multiplex PCR; TCRdb's copy has only in-frame clones and leaves some out. The sample has about 81,000 clones; approximately 80% are singletons. Sequencing input: peripheral blood. The receptor was isolated from a human donor in a cohort sampled during active COVID-19.

DNA of the CDR3: TGTGCCAGCAGGCTAGCGGGCTACAATGAGCAGTTCTTC. Its translation: CASRLAGYNEQFF. The rearrangement uses TRBV12-3 or TRBV12-4 and TRBJ2-1; 8 bases match TRBD2. The CDR3 loop spans 13 amino acids. The ends lost 6 bases at V and 3 bases at J; junction bases unmatched: 1.